One sample yielded the 7 T cell receptor beta chains listed below, sequenced in a study of shared clonotypes between healthy human individuals. Only CD45RO-negative cells positively selected for CCR7 counted as naive CD8 cells, so terminally differentiated effector memory CD45RA+ cells were excluded. Data came from immunoSEQ multiplex PCR; TCRdb stores just in-frame clones and leaves some out. The sample lists around 1.9 million clones, approximately 94% occurring once. Sequencing used naive CD8+ T cells from PBMCs. These TCRs come from a man aged 18-30 years in good health. Some clones in this sample may be carry-over from other donors' samples.

V and J are TRBV27 and TRBJ2-5, with D hard to call. Deletions cut 1 base from V and 5 bases from J, with 11 bases between. The length of the CDR3 is 14 residues. Germline lookup yields CDR1 MNHEY and CDR2 SMNVEV (reference sequence). This CDR3 reads CASSLLAPAETQYF. CDR3 bases: TGTGCCAGCAGTTTATTAGCACCGGCGGAGACCCAGTACTTC.

The chain has TRBV14 and TRBJ2-1, with a possible D match to TRBD2 (5 bases). Per germline, CDR1 SGHDN and CDR2 FVKESK. The CDR3 runs to 18 residues. Trimming removed 6 bases from V and 5 bases from J, with 26 bases in between. The CDR3 sequence: CASSQPRSSGPDDNEQFF. The CDR3 nucleotides read TGTGCCAGCAGTCAGCCTCGGTCCAGCGGCCCCGACGACAATGAGCAGTTCTTC.

Points on this clone: Different DNA sequences within this sample yield the same CDR3. The CDR3 DNA reads as TGTGCCAGCAGCCCCCGGAACACTGAAGCTTTCTTT. Its protein is CASSPRNTEAFF. This chain uses TRBV7-2 with TRBJ1-1, with D hard to call. The V and J ends lost 5 bases and 1 base respectively, with 5 bases between them. Looked up from germline, CDR1 is SGHTA and CDR2 is FQGNSA. There are 12 residues in the CDR3.

The chain employs TRBV21-1 and TRBJ2-1. TRBV21-1 constitutes a pseudogene. The CDR3 runs 15 residues. The CDR3 sequence: CASSKAQGRYNEQFF. DNA for the CDR3: TGTGCCAGCAGCAAAGCGCAAGGGCGGTACAATGAGCAGTTCTTC.

CDR3 nucleotides: TGTGCCAGCAGGGACGCCGGAGAGCAGTACTTC. Its translation: CASRDAGEQYF. The J gene is TRBJ2-7, the V gene TRBV6-1; D call uncertain. The V and J ends lost 6 bases and 7 bases respectively, with 10 bases between them. The CDR3 runs to 11 residues. CDR1 MNHNS and CDR2 SASEGT come from the germline V gene.

CDR3 loop: CASSPIASGAYEQYF. As DNA, the CDR3 is TGTGCCAGCAGTCCAATAGCTTCGGGGGCCTACGAGCAGTACTTC. The V and J genes are TRBV28 and TRBJ2-7, with D perhaps matching TRBD2 (6 bases). Germline V CDR1 and CDR2: MDHEN, SYDVKM. The CDR3 covers 15 residues. V lost 5 bases, J lost 2 bases, and 16 bases lay in between.

This chain links TRBV11-2 with TRBJ2-3; the match to TRBD2 covers 7 bases. In germline, CDR1 is SGHAT, CDR2 FQNNGV. Trimming at V came to 6 bases and at J to 0 bases, leaving 12 bases not matched to a gene. The length of the CDR3 is 17 residues. Here the CDR3 reads CASSPRRRETSTDTQYF. The CDR3, as DNA: TGTGCCAGCAGTCCTAGGCGGCGGGAGACGAGCACAGATACGCAGTATTTT.